This T cell receptor beta chain came from a study of blood T cell repertoires in COVID-19. Turning to the study itself: The United States, Italy and Spain supplied acute and convalescent COVID-19 samples. Nucleic acid was either cDNA or gDNA, and it came from T cells, B-cell-depleted T cells, or PBMCs.

Germline CDR1 and CDR2: GTSNPN and SVGIG (reference sequence). The V gene lost 4 bases and the J gene lost 7 bases, with 11 bases spanning the gap. The CDR3 is 13 residues long. A few counts support this clone. Authors' processing steps: Amplifying reference gene primers gave estimates of nucleated cell counts. TCRdb keeps only in-frame clones here, not all; method: immunoSEQ multiplex PCR. V, J and clone size are taken as reported in that table, and D and trimming were inferred from the DNA itself. The data hold 200,000 to 300,000 clones, with 86% observed a single time. V gene TRBV30 combines with J gene TRBJ1-6; the D is unclear. This clonotype was obtained from a man aged 25 to 45 with active or convalescent COVID-19. The sample taken for sequencing was peripheral blood. CDR3 sequence reads: CAWKRRSNSPLHF. The CDR3 DNA sequence: TGTGCCTGGAAACGGAGGAGCAATTCACCCCTCCACTTT.